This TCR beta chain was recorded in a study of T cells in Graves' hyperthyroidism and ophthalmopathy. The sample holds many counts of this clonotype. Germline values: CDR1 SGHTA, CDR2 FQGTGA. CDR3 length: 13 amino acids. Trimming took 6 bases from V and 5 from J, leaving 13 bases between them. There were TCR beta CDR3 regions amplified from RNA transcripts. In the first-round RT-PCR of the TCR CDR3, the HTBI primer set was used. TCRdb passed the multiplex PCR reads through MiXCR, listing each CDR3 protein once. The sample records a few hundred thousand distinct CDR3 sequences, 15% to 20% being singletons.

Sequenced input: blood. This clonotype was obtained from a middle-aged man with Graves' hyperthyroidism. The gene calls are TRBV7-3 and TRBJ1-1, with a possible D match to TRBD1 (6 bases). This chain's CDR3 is CASSTGRETEAFF. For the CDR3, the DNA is TGTGCCAGCAGTACAGGGAGAGAGACTGAAGCTTTCTTT.